What follows are 10 T cell receptor beta chains derived from one specimen sequenced in a study of PD-1 blockade in mismatch repair-deficient tumors. Method: immunoSEQ multiplex PCR; TCRdb's copy keeps in-frame clones and lacks some. The sample holds approximately 40,000 clones, roughly 80% seen once. Material: peripheral blood, obtained 4 weeks after starting pembrolizumab. The receptors were gathered from an adult with mismatch repair-deficient cancer.

This chain joins TRBV30 and TRBJ2-3; 8 nucleotides align to TRBD2. CDR3 length: 15 residues. Germline V gene sequence: CDR1 GTSNPN, CDR2 SVGIG (reference sequence). V trimming: 4 bases; J trimming: 4 bases; junction bases outside the gene matches: 10. The CDR3 DNA follows: TGTGCCTGGATGCGCGGGGGGCAACCCTCAGATACGCAGTATTTT. Translation: CAWMRGGQPSDTQYF.

The chain is built from TRBV18 and TRBJ1-4; maybe TRBD1 (5 bases). Trimming removed 6 bases at V and 1 base at J, with 12 bases between. CDR3 size: 15 residues. The germline CDR1 and CDR2 sequences are KGHSH and LQKENI. This chain's CDR3 is CASSPTRVTNEKLFF. The CDR3 DNA reads as TGTGCCAGCTCGCCTACCAGGGTAACTAATGAAAAACTGTTTTTT.

V and J are TRBV11-2 and TRBJ1-2, with a possible D match to TRBD1 (5 bases). Germline loops: CDR1 SGHAT, CDR2 FQNNGV. Trimming took off 1 base at V and 3 bases at J, with 15 bases between the two ends. CDR3 length equals 16 residues. CDR3: CASSLAIRDAYYGYTF. The CDR3 nucleotides read TGTGCCAGCAGCTTAGCGATCCGGGACGCCTACTATGGCTACACCTTC. The full variable domain, in which reference TRBV11-2 and TRBJ1-2 provide the parts outside the CDR3, is EAGVAQSPRYKIIEKRQSVAFWCNPISGHATLYWYQQILGQGPKLLIQFQNNGVVDDSQLPKDRFSAERLKGVDSTLKIQPAKLEDSAVYLCASSLAIRDAYYGYTFGSGTRLTVV.

The V and J genes are TRBV28 and TRBJ1-5, with a possible D match to TRBD1 (5 bases). This CDR3 spans 13 amino acids. The V gene lost 6 bases and the J gene lost 2 bases, with 8 bases spanning the gap. Germline CDR1 is MDHEN and CDR2 is SYDVKM. The CDR3 bases are TGTGCCAGCAGGAGGGGTGGCAATCAGCCCCAGCATTTT. As protein: CASRRGGNQPQHF.

This clone was counted a few times. The chain links TRBV5-1 to TRBJ1-2, with 8 bases aligning to TRBD1. Germline V CDR1 and CDR2: SGHRS, YFSETQ. The CDR3 length is 14 residues. The ends lost 0 bases at V and 4 bases at J; junction bases unmatched: 2. In DNA, the CDR3 is TGCGCCAGCAGCTTGGGGGGACAGGCCTATGGCTACACCTTC. Its translation: CASSLGGQAYGYTF.

Remarks on this clone: The same CDR3 also results from other DNA sequences found in this sample. V and J are TRBV9 and TRBJ2-7, with TRBD2 as a possible D gene (6 bases). The CDR3 length is 14 residues. From germline, CDR1 is SGDLS and CDR2 YYNGEE. The ends were cut back, 2 bases at V and 1 base at J, with 10 bases in the middle. The CDR3 DNA sequence: TGTGCCAGCAGCGTGGGACTCCCATCCTACGAGCAGTACTTC. This translates into CASSVGLPSYEQYF.

This chain connects TRBV5-1 to TRBJ2-1; 13 nucleotides align to TRBD2. This CDR3 comprises 15 residues. Germline V gene data show CDR1 as SGHRS and CDR2 as YFSETQ. Trimming cost V 5 bases and J 5 bases; bases outside gene matches: 4. The CDR3, as DNA: TGCGCCAGCAGGGCCGGGACTAGCGGGAACAATGAGCAGTTCTTC. Its translation: CASRAGTSGNNEQFF. Using reference TRBV5-1 and TRBJ2-1 for the parts outside the CDR3, the full variable domain is KAGVTQTPRYLIKTRGQQVTLSCSPISGHRSVSWYQQTPGQGLQFLFEYFSETQRNKGNFPGRFSGRQFSNSRSEMNVSTLELGDSALYLCASRAGTSGNNEQFFGPGTRLTVL.

The V gene is TRBV7-2, the J gene TRBJ2-7, with 8 bases lining up with TRBD1. Germline assignment: CDR1 SGHTA and CDR2 FQGNSA. V was pared by 6 bases and J by 6 bases, with 4 bases of the junction left unmatched. The CDR3 is 12 residues long. CDR3 coding DNA: TGTGCCAGCAGTCCCAGGGGGCGCGAGCAGTACTTC. Its protein product is CASSPRGREQYF. Complete variable domain (other parts from reference TRBV7-2 and TRBJ2-7): GAGVSQSPSNKVTEKGKDVELRCDPISGHTALYWYRQSLGQGLEFLIYFQGNSAPDKSGLPSDRFSAERTGGSVSTLTIQRTQQEDSAVYLCASSPRGREQYFGPGTRLTVT.

This clone was detected only a few times. The chain couples TRBV4-1 to TRBJ1-2; TRBD1 matches 10 bases. V lost 1 base to trimming and J lost 7 bases; unmatched junction nucleotides: 9. CDR1 is MGHRA, CDR2 YSYEKL, per germline. This CDR3 contains 16 residues. Here the CDR3 reads CASSQGSGTGAGGYTF. The DNA for the CDR3 is TGCGCCAGCAGCCAAGGGAGTGGGACAGGGGCGGGTGGCTACACCTTC.

The chain combines TRBV2 with TRBJ1-4; 7 nucleotides line up with TRBD1. This CDR3 contains 14 residues. V trimming: 5 bases; J trimming: 0 bases; junction bases outside the gene matches: 0. CDR1 is SNHLY and CDR2 is FYNNEI in the germline V gene. CDR3 bases: TGTGCCAGCAGTCAGGGGGCAACTAATGAAAAACTGTTTTTT. This gives the protein CASSQGATNEKLFF.